This is a list of T cell receptor beta chains from one sample in a study of blood T cell repertoires in COVID-19. Here immunoSEQ multiplex PCR was the method, and the copy in TCRdb shows in-frame clones only, minus some. The table lists 160,000 or so clones, around 80% of them singletons. The source material was PBMCs or T cells enriched from blood (not recorded which). These receptors originate from a woman aged 45-59 years who had recovered from COVID-19. Both conserved end residues are part of each CDR3. Fields, in order: clone size, D gene, V gene, J gene, CDR3 protein, CDR3 DNA. The D gene is left open where the match is weak. The listing skips clone size in some rows; elsewhere it reads once, few, many or a size class.

>-|TRBD2|TRBV11-2|TRBJ2-1
CASSLAGLAGGVGQFF
TGTGCCAGCAGCTTAGCAGGACTAGCGGGAGGCGTGGGCCAGTTCTTC
>-|-|TRBV5-1|TRBJ2-3
CASSRTGIDTQYF
TGCGCCAGCAGCCGGACGGGGATAGATACGCAGTATTTT
>-|-|TRBV7-2|TRBJ1-2
CASSLGGDTGGGYTF
TGTGCCAGCAGCTTAGGTGGGGACACTGGAGGAGGCTACACCTTC
>-|TRBD1|TRBV4-1|TRBJ1-2
CASSPGTGLTDYGYTF
TGCGCCAGCAGCCCCGGGACAGGGTTGACCGACTATGGCTACACCTTC
>-|TRBD1|TRBV7-6|TRBJ1-1
CASSLSPGQGSTEAFF
TGTGCCAGCAGCTTATCACCTGGACAGGGGAGCACTGAAGCTTTCTTT
>-|-|TRBV7-9|TRBJ2-1
CASSLFQGTNEQFF
TGTGCCAGCAGCTTGTTTCAGGGTACAAATGAGCAGTTCTTC
>-|TRBD2|TRBV4-2|TRBJ2-3
CASSQDLLAGDPSTDTQYF
TGTGCCAGCAGCCAAGATCTACTAGCGGGGGACCCTAGCACAGATACGCAGTATTTT
>-|-|TRBV7-2|TRBJ1-1
CASSLERNTEAFF
TGTGCCAGCAGCTTAGAGAGGAACACTGAAGCTTTCTTT
>-|-|TRBV7-3|TRBJ2-1
CASSSRTKEQFF
TGTGCCAGCAGCTCCCGAACAAAGGAGCAGTTCTTC
>-|-|TRBV9|TRBJ1-1
CASSAENFGTQHEAFF
TGTGCCAGCAGCGCAGAAAATTTCGGGACACAACATGAAGCTTTCTTT
>-|TRBD1|TRBV7-2|TRBJ1-5
CASSAGQGDQPQHF
TGTGCCAGCAGCGCGGGACAGGGGGACCAGCCCCAGCATTTT
>-|-|TRBV3-1/TRBV3-2|TRBJ2-3
CASSPRLVDTQYF
TGTGCCAGCAGCCCCCGACTAGTCGATACGCAGTATTTT
>once|-|TRBV7-2|TRBJ2-7
CASSLAGGQYF
TGTGCCAGCAGCTTAGCCGGTGGGCAGTACTTC
>-|TRBD2|TRBV6-5|TRBJ2-6
CASKRGDSGANVLTF
TGTGCCAGCAAACGGGGGGACTCTGGGGCCAACGTCCTGACTTTC
>-|-|TRBV15|TRBJ1-1
CATKQGKEPLTEAFF
TGTGCCACCAAGCAGGGTAAAGAACCCCTCACTGAAGCTTTCTTT
>-|-|TRBV7-6|TRBJ1-4
CASSPLGALDLATNEKLFF
TGTGCCAGCAGCCCACTGGGAGCCCTGGATCTCGCAACTAATGAAAAACTGTTTTTT
>-|-|TRBV28|TRBJ1-2
CASSSQFYGYTF
TGTGCCAGCAGTTCCCAGTTCTATGGCTACACCTTC
>-|-|TRBV27|TRBJ1-2
CASSQLNRDYTF
TGTGCCAGCAGTCAACTGAACCGGGACTACACCTTC
>-|TRBD1|TRBV3-1/TRBV3-2|TRBJ2-7
CASRAGTGVSREQYF
TGTGCCAGCAGAGCCGGGACAGGGGTTTCCCGGGAGCAGTACTTC
>few|-|TRBV5-6|TRBJ1-2
CASSLGGYGYTF
TGTGCCAGCAGCTTGGGAGGCTATGGCTACACCTTC
>-|-|TRBV7-9|TRBJ2-3
CASSLITGFADTQYF
TGTGCCAGCAGCCTTATTACAGGGTTTGCAGATACGCAGTATTTT
>-|-|TRBV18|TRBJ1-2
CASSPITGAQGSSNYGYTF
TGTGCCAGCTCACCAATCACGGGCGCTCAGGGGAGTTCCAACTATGGCTACACCTTC
>-|TRBD2|TRBV6-1|TRBJ2-1
CASSVTSGSYNEQFF
TGTGCCAGCAGTGTCACTAGCGGGTCTTACAATGAGCAGTTCTTC
>-|-|TRBV6-1|TRBJ2-7
CASSERPQYF
TGTGCCAGCAGTGAACGTCCGCAGTACTTC
>-|-|TRBV28|TRBJ2-7
CASNPAGSSYEQYF
TGTGCCAGCAATCCGGCGGGAAGCTCCTACGAGCAGTACTTC
>medium-sized|-|TRBV21-1|TRBJ1-2
CASSKSDRDGYTF
TGTGCCAGCAGCAAATCGGACAGGGATGGCTACACCTTC
>once|-|TRBV15|TRBJ2-1
CATSRATRPYNNEQFF
TGTGCCACCAGCAGGGCGACTAGGCCATATAACAATGAGCAGTTCTTC
>once|TRBD1|TRBV11-2|TRBJ2-7
CASSRGQGVSYEQYF
TGTGCCAGCAGCCGGGGACAGGGGGTCTCCTACGAGCAGTACTTC
>-|TRBD1|TRBV28|TRBJ1-1
CASSFANRGVGTEAFF
TGTGCCAGCAGTTTCGCGAACAGGGGAGTCGGCACTGAAGCTTTCTTT
>-|-|TRBV13|TRBJ1-1
CASSSGTEAFF
TGTGCCAGCAGCTCCGGGACAGAAGCTTTCTTT
>once|TRBD1|TRBV28|TRBJ1-6
CASSLLWRQGSPLHF
TGTGCCAGCAGTTTATTATGGAGACAGGGTTCACCCCTCCACTTT
>-|TRBD1|TRBV19|TRBJ1-3
CASSIGTASDTIYF
TGTGCCAGTAGTATCGGGACAGCCTCAGACACCATATATTTT
>-|TRBD2|TRBV18|TRBJ2-1
CASSPSGGAVDEQFF
TGTGCCAGCTCACCGAGCGGGGGGGCCGTGGATGAGCAGTTCTTC
>-|-|TRBV19|TRBJ2-3
CASSIQLAIDTQYF
TGTGCCAGTAGTATCCAGCTAGCGATTGATACGCAGTATTTT
>-|-|TRBV5-1|TRBJ2-3
CASSLYGSTDTQYF
TGCGCCAGCAGCTTATACGGGAGCACAGATACGCAGTATTTT
>-|-|TRBV7-2|TRBJ1-5
CASSSQGMVSNQPQHF
TGTGCCAGCAGCTCCCAGGGGATGGTTAGCAATCAGCCCCAGCATTTT
>-|TRBD2|TRBV5-1|TRBJ2-7
CASRTSSYEQYF
TGCGCCAGCCGGACTAGCTCCTACGAGCAGTACTTC
>-|-|TRBV6-2/TRBV6-3|TRBJ2-5
CASSYGGIETQYF
TGTGCCAGCAGTTACGGGGGGATAGAGACCCAGTACTTC
>once|-|TRBV9|TRBJ1-5
CASSDGHSNQPQHF
TGTGCCAGCAGCGACGGACATAGCAATCAGCCCCAGCATTTT
>-|TRBD1|TRBV6-6|TRBJ2-7
CASSYTSGGIGEQYF
TGTGCCAGCAGTTACACCTCAGGGGGCATAGGCGAGCAGTACTTC
>once|-|TRBV29-1|TRBJ1-6
CSEPGGEGCSPLHF
TGCAGCGAGCCGGGCGGGGAAGGATGCTCACCCCTCCACTTT
>-|TRBD2|TRBV5-1|TRBJ2-3
CASASGGSTDTQYF
TGCGCCAGCGCGTCCGGGGGGAGCACAGATACGCAGTATTTT